This TCR beta chain was identified during a study of blood T cell repertoires in COVID-19. About the study: Both acute and convalescent COVID-19 samples were obtained from the United States, Italy and Spain. T cells, B-cell-depleted T cells, or PBMCs provided the cDNA or gDNA that served as material.

A Seattle source enrolled patients during active infection and followed them longitudinally. Methods used by the authors: The assay estimated nucleated cells by amplifying reference gene primers. Libraries were prepared by immunoSEQ multiplex PCR; TCRdb keeps only in-frame clonotypes and omits some of them. For V, J and clone size, that table is used; D and trimming come from the DNA. The profile shows 200,000 to 300,000 clones, around nine tenths of them singletons. Germline V gives CDR1 MNHEY, CDR2 SVGAGI. V gave up 5 bases and J gave up 5 bases, with 9 bases separating them. The CDR3 contains 12 residues.

The rearrangement joins TRBV6-5 to TRBJ1-2; TRBD1 might be the D (6 bases). This sequence was found in a woman aged 60-75 years with COVID-19, enrolled during active disease. The sequenced sample consisted of peripheral blood. This CDR3 is CASSRTAYGYTF. In nucleotides, the CDR3 is TGTGCCAGCAGTCGGACAGCTTATGGCTACACCTTC.